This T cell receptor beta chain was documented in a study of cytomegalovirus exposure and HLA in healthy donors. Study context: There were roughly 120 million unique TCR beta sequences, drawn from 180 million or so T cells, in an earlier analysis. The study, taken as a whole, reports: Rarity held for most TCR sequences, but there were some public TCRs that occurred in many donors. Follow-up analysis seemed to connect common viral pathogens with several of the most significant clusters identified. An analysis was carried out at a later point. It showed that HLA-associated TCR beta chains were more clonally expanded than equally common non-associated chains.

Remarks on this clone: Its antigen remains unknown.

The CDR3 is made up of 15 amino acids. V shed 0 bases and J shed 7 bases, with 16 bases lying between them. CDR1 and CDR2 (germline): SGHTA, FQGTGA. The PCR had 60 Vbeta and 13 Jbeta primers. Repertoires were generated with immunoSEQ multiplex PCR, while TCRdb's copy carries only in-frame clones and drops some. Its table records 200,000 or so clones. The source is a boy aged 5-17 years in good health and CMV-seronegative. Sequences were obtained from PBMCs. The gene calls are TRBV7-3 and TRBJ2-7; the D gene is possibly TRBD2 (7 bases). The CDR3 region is CASSLTGGGHSEQYF. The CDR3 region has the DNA TGTGCCAGCAGCTTAACAGGGGGAGGGCATAGTGAGCAGTACTTC.